This T cell receptor beta chain was recovered during a study of cytomegalovirus exposure and HLA in healthy donors. This clone has a handful of counts. Its antigen is still unknown. PCR amplification relied on 60 Vbeta primers (plus 13 Jbeta primers). Repertoires were generated with immunoSEQ multiplex PCR, while TCRdb's copy carries only in-frame clones and drops some. Among about 170,000 clones listed, more than 60% were seen once. Germline loops: CDR1 SNHLY, CDR2 FYNNEI. The CDR3 is 12 residues long. The ends lost 8 bases at V and 4 bases at J; junction bases unmatched: 2. Study-level findings and limits: Listed as cytomegalovirus-associated were about 160 TCR beta chains. For most TCR beta V segments, an earlier analysis put the productive rate at about 90% or about 30% of the time. In vitro, three CMV-associated chains proved specific for CMV antigens.

The genes are TRBV2 and TRBJ2-5, with TRBD2 matching over 9 bases. This clonotype originated in a female donor in good health and CMV-seronegative. The sequencing input was PBMCs. The CDR3, as DNA: TGTGCCAGCGGGGGACTAGCAGAGACCCAGTACTTC. Protein sequence: CASGGLAETQYF.